These 14 T cell receptor beta chains share one sample of origin, sequenced in a study of blood T cell repertoires in COVID-19. Clones were sequenced by immunoSEQ multiplex PCR, and TCRdb holds only the in-frame ones, with some missing. This sample has roughly 200,000 clones; around three quarters occur once, and the top ten carry 4.5% to 7%. The sequenced material came from peripheral blood. All receptors derive from a woman in her 70s with acute or convalescent COVID-19.

The CDR3 region has the DNA TGCAGCGTTGAGACCCTAGCGGGAGCCCCCTACGAGCAGTACTTC. Translated: CSVETLAGAPYEQYF. This rearrangement joins TRBV29-1 to TRBJ2-7, with 10 bases aligning to TRBD2. CDR1 and CDR2 (germline): SQVTM, ANQGSEA. The length of the CDR3 is 15 residues. J gave up 2 bases and V 3 bases, and 7 bases lay outside the gene matches.

This rearrangement joins TRBV5-8 to TRBJ1-2, with D unresolved. Deletions cut 1 base from V and 4 bases from J, with 8 bases between. Per germline, CDR1 SGHTS and CDR2 YDEGEE. This CDR3 has 13 residues. CDR3 sequence (DNA): TGTGCCAGCAGCTTGAGCGTGGTCTATGGCTACACCTTC. Encoded protein: CASSLSVVYGYTF. Based on the CDR3 plus reference TRBV5-8 and TRBJ1-2, the full variable domain is EAGVTQSPTHLIKTRGQQATLRCSPISGHTSVYWYQQALGLGLQFLLWYDEGEERNRGNFPPRFSGRQFPNYSSELNVNALELEDSALYLCASSLSVVYGYTFGSGTRLTVV.

The V and J genes are TRBV7-9 and TRBJ2-1; D possibly corresponds to TRBD1 (5 bases). The CDR3 extends over 13 amino acids. From germline, CDR1 is SEHNR and CDR2 FQNEAQ (reference sequence). The V and J ends lost 1 base and 4 bases respectively, with 5 bases between them. Here the CDR3 reads CASSLDRYNEQFF. CDR3 nucleotides: TGTGCCAGCAGCTTAGACAGGTACAATGAGCAGTTCTTC.

The gene calls are TRBV7-2 and TRBJ1-3, with 7 bases fitting TRBD1. Germline V gene sequence: CDR1 SGHTA, CDR2 FQGNSA. V was clipped by 5 bases and J by 3 bases; unmatched bases: 4. CDR3 size: 14 residues. The CDR3 DNA reads as TGTGCCAGCAGCCAGACAGGGTATGGAAACACCATATATTTT. As protein: CASSQTGYGNTIYF.

The CDR3 sequence is CASSEALSGTDTQYF. CDR3 bases: TGTGCCAGCAGCGAAGCATTGAGCGGCACAGATACGCAGTATTTT. The chain couples TRBV7-9 to TRBJ2-3; D is ambiguous. Germline CDR1 and CDR2: SEHNR and FQNEAQ (reference sequence). There are 15 residues in the CDR3. The V gene lost 5 bases and the J gene lost 1 base, with 13 bases spanning the gap. The full variable domain, rest sourced from reference TRBV7-9 and TRBJ2-3, is DTGVSQNPRHKITKRGQNVTFRCDPISEHNRLYWYRQTLGQGPEFLTYFQNEAQLEKSRLLSDRFSAERPKGSFSTLEIQRTEQGDSAMYLCASSEALSGTDTQYFGPGTRLTVL.

This clone was seen a single time. V gene TRBV11-2 combines with J gene TRBJ2-1; 10 nucleotides align to TRBD2. Germline assignment: CDR1 SGHAT and CDR2 FQNNGV. The V gene end was trimmed by 5 bases and the J gene end by 9 bases; junction bases not matched to a gene: 7. The length of the CDR3 is 14 residues. The DNA for the CDR3 is TGTGCCAGCAGCGCTCTAGCGGGAGCGAGTGAGCAGTTCTTC. This codes for CASSALAGASEQFF.

The rearrangement joins TRBV28 to TRBJ2-1; 11 bases match TRBD2. Germline CDR1 MDHEN, CDR2 SYDVKM. J was trimmed by 4 bases and V by 8 bases; bases with no gene match: 4. The CDR3 spans 14 residues. The CDR3, as DNA: TGTGCCAGCGGACTAGCGGGCCCTTACAATGAGCAGTTCTTC. Its protein is CASGLAGPYNEQFF. The full variable domain, its missing parts supplied by reference TRBV28 and TRBJ2-1, is DVKVTQSSRYLVKRTGEKVFLECVQDMDHENMFWYRQDPGLGLRLIYFSYDVKMKEKGDIPEGYSVSREKKERFSLILESASTNQTSMYLCASGLAGPYNEQFFGPGTRLTVL.

This sequence joins TRBV28 and TRBJ1-5; TRBD1 might be the D (6 bases). The length of the CDR3 is 14 residues. Looked up from germline, CDR1 is MDHEN and CDR2 is SYDVKM. Trimming removed 5 bases at V and 7 bases at J, with 15 bases between. The CDR3 reads CASSLGGLEQPQHF. CDR3 DNA: TGTGCCAGCAGTCTAGGGGGTTTGGAGCAGCCCCAGCATTTT.

CDR3 loop: CASSLSSRYNQPQHF. As DNA, the CDR3 is TGTGCCAGCAGTTTATCTTCACGGTACAATCAGCCCCAGCATTTT. The chain combines TRBV27 with TRBJ1-5; D is unresolved. This CDR3 is built from 15 residues. V was trimmed by 0 bases and J by 3 bases, leaving 9 bases between them. Germline CDR1 and CDR2: MNHEY and SMNVEV (reference sequence).

This chain uses TRBV18 with TRBJ1-4; D is undetermined. Germline V gene lookup returns CDR1 KGHSH and CDR2 LQKENI. V shed 6 bases and J shed 8 bases, with 10 bases lying between them. This CDR3 has 12 amino acids. The CDR3 loop is CASSPSGEKLFF. The DNA for the CDR3 is TGTGCCAGCTCCCCTTCGGGGGAAAAACTGTTTTTT.

This clone was detected once. This chain joins TRBV3-1 (or the pseudogene TRBV3-2) and TRBJ2-3; D is unresolved. CDR1 is LGHDT, CDR2 YNNKEL, per germline (reference sequence). The CDR3 sequence is 14 residues long. Trimming left V 4 bases short and J 1 base short, with 9 bases between. The CDR3 here is CASSLRTGTDTQYF. In nucleotides, the CDR3 is TGTGCCAGCAGCCTCCGTACGGGCACAGATACGCAGTATTTT.

The chain links TRBV4-2 to TRBJ2-2; D gene ambiguous. This CDR3 spans 12 amino acids. The germline V and J ends were trimmed by 2 bases and 8 bases, with 6 bases remaining between them. Per germline, CDR1 LGHNA and CDR2 YNFKEQ. CDR3 protein: CASSQNEGELFF. Here the CDR3 DNA reads TGTGCCAGCAGCCAAAATGAGGGGGAGCTGTTTTTT.

This sequence joins TRBV10-2 and TRBJ2-1; 8 bases agree with TRBD2. V shed 5 bases and J 2 bases; nucleotides not matched to a gene: 2. The germline gives CDR1 WSHSY, CDR2 SAAADI. This CDR3 has 14 amino acids. CDR3 residues: CASSKAGAYNEQFF. The CDR3 DNA reads TGCGCCAGCAGTAAAGCGGGGGCCTACAATGAGCAGTTCTTC.

The chain uses TRBV28 and TRBJ1-1; 10 nucleotides match TRBD1. The CDR3 totals 17 residues. CDR1 and CDR2 from the germline V gene are MDHEN and SYDVKM. V was pared by 5 bases and J by 1 base, with 10 bases of the junction left unmatched. The CDR3, as DNA: TGTGCCAGCAGTGAGACACCAGGACAGGGGGAGAACACTGAAGCTTTCTTT. Its translation: CASSETPGQGENTEAFF.